This is a list of T cell receptor beta chains from one sample in a study of shared clonotypes between healthy human individuals. Profiled with immunoSEQ multiplex PCR; TCRdb holds only in-frame clones, not every one. The table lists about 2 million clones, just under 95% of them singletons. Sequencing was performed on naive CD8+ T cells sorted from blood. These receptors originate from a man younger than 35 in good health. CDR3s include the opening cysteine and the closing phenylalanine or tryptophan. Fields, in order: clone size, D gene, J gene, V gene, CDR3 DNA, CDR3 protein. A D gene is named only where the DNA matches it firmly. Rows give clone size only sometimes, using once, few, many, or a class for an expanded clone.

NA	NA	TRBJ1-2	TRBV28	TGTGCCAGCAGTTTTGGCAACCCTAACTATGGCTACACCTTC	CASSFGNPNYGYTF
NA	NA	TRBJ1-4	TRBV7-9	TGTGCCAGCAGCTTAGCAGGGACTAATGAAAAACTGTTTTTT	CASSLAGTNEKLFF
NA	TRBD1	TRBJ1-2	TRBV4-1	TGCGCCAGCAGCCAAGATAGGACAGGGACGTATGGCTACACCTTC	CASSQDRTGTYGYTF
once	NA	TRBJ2-1	TRBV4-1	TGCGCCAGCAGCCAAGATAGCGCAGCATTTTCCTACAATGAGCAGTTCTTC	CASSQDSAAFSYNEQFF
NA	NA	TRBJ2-2	TRBV7-9	TGTGCCAGCAGCTCCCCGGAAGGGTTGAGCACCGGGGAGCTGTTTTTT	CASSSPEGLSTGELFF
NA	NA	TRBJ2-5	TRBV28	TGTGCCAGCAGTTTTCAAGGGTCGACACCCCAAGAGACCCAGTACTTC	CASSFQGSTPQETQYF
NA	TRBD2	TRBJ2-7	TRBV10-3	TGTGCCATCAGTGAACCGACTAGCGGGGTCTACGAGCAGTACTTC	CAISEPTSGVYEQYF
NA	NA	TRBJ2-2	TRBV4-3	TGCGCCAGCAGCCAAATTAGTGGGACCGGGGAGCTGTTTTTT	CASSQISGTGELFF
NA	NA	TRBJ2-5	TRBV19	TGTGCCAGTAGCTCAGGGGGGCAGACCCAGTACTTC	CASSSGGQTQYF
once	NA	TRBJ1-2	TRBV7-9	TGTGCCAGCAGCCCGGGAGGGGCCGGACATTCTGATGGCTACACCTTC	CASSPGGAGHSDGYTF
NA	NA	TRBJ1-1	TRBV25-1	TGTGCCAGCAGTGAAATTGGGGGGGGTACTGAAGCTTTCTTT	CASSEIGGGTEAFF
once	NA	TRBJ2-7	TRBV7-6	TGTGCCAGCAGCTTGTATAGCTTGGACAGTAGGCCCCCTTACGAGCAGTACTTC	CASSLYSLDSRPPYEQYF
NA	NA	TRBJ1-1	TRBV2	TGTGCCGGAGGACGCCTGAACACTGAAGCTTTCTTT	CAGGRLNTEAFF
NA	TRBD2	TRBJ2-2	TRBV4-1	TGCGCCAGCAGCCAAGAAACGGTTCGGATAGGGACTAGCACCACCGGGGAGCTGTTTTTT	CASSQETVRIGTSTTGELFF
NA	TRBD2	TRBJ2-7	TRBV28	TGTGCCAGCAGTTTAGGGACTAGCGTGTACGAGCAGTACTTC	CASSLGTSVYEQYF
NA	TRBD1	TRBJ2-7	TRBV29-1	TGCAGCGTCACCGGGACAGGGAACGAGCAGTACTTC	CSVTGTGNEQYF
NA	TRBD1	TRBJ2-7	TRBV5-1	TGCGCCAGCAGCTTGTTGGAGACAGGGTCCTACGAGCAGTACTTC	CASSLLETGSYEQYF
NA	TRBD2	TRBJ2-1	TRBV29-1	TGCAGCGCCAGCGGGAGCTCCTACAATGAGCAGTTCTTC	CSASGSSYNEQFF
NA	TRBD1	TRBJ2-6	TRBV4-1	TGCGCCAGCAGCCCTCACAGGGGGCTAGACGGGGCCAACGTCCTGACTTTC	CASSPHRGLDGANVLTF
NA	NA	TRBJ1-5	TRBV28	TGTGCCAGCAGTCCCTCGGGGGTTAGGGATCAGCCCCAGCATTTT	CASSPSGVRDQPQHF
NA	NA	TRBJ2-2	TRBV5-4	TGTGCCAGCAGCCATTCACAGGGCCTATCGGCCGGGGAGCTGTTTTTT	CASSHSQGLSAGELFF
NA	NA	TRBJ2-3	TRBV6-6	TGTGCCAGCAGTTACCCGCAGGGGCGCAGGGCAGATACGCAGTATTTT	CASSYPQGRRADTQYF
NA	NA	TRBJ1-1	TRBV4-3	TGCGCCAGCAGCCTAGGAAAAACTGAAGCTTTCTTT	CASSLGKTEAFF
NA	NA	TRBJ2-7	TRBV9	TGTGCCAGCAGCGGGACCTCAAGGGAGCAGTACTTC	CASSGTSREQYF
NA	NA	TRBJ2-7	TRBV5-4	TGTGCCAGCAGCTTGGGCCTATACGAGCAGTACTTC	CASSLGLYEQYF
once	NA	TRBJ2-1	TRBV29-1	TGCAGCGTGATTACAGGGGGGAGGGGCAATGAGCAGTTCTTC	CSVITGGRGNEQFF
NA	TRBD1	TRBJ2-2	TRBV6-5	TGTGCCAGCAGTTACACAGGGGAAAACACCGGGGAGCTGTTTTTT	CASSYTGENTGELFF
NA	NA	TRBJ2-7	TRBV19	TGTGCCAGTAGTATTGGGCAGGGGGGCTCCTACGAGCAGTACTTC	CASSIGQGGSYEQYF
NA	NA	TRBJ2-1	TRBV5-6	TGTGCCAGCAGCTTGGCAGGGGTTTACAATGAGCAGTTCTTC	CASSLAGVYNEQFF
NA	NA	TRBJ2-7	TRBV11-3	TGTGCCAGCAGCTCCCCACCAGCGGTAAGATACGAGCAGTACTTC	CASSSPPAVRYEQYF
once	NA	TRBJ2-5	TRBV6-5	TGTGCCAGCAGTTCGATTGGTTCAGAGACCCAGTACTTC	CASSSIGSETQYF
few	NA	TRBJ1-2	TRBV6-5	TGTGCCAGCAGTTACCCAGGGGACTATGGCTACACCTTC	CASSYPGDYGYTF
few	NA	TRBJ1-1	TRBV30	TGTGCCTGGAGTGTACGGCAGGGCAGGGGAAACACTGAAGCTTTCTTT	CAWSVRQGRGNTEAFF
NA	NA	TRBJ2-3	TRBV6-5	TGTGCCAGCCTAAATCGAGAGAATGGGGATACGCAGTATTTT	CASLNRENGDTQYF
NA	NA	TRBJ2-5	TRBV28	TGTGCCAGCAGTTTATGGCAGTACCAAGAGACCCAGTACTTC	CASSLWQYQETQYF
NA	NA	TRBJ1-2	TRBV15	TGTGCCACCTTATCCCCCGCCACAGCTTTATATGGCTACACCTTC	CATLSPATALYGYTF
NA	TRBD2	TRBJ2-1	TRBV13	TGTGCCAGCAGCTTTAGCGGGAACCCCTACAATGAGCAGTTCTTC	CASSFSGNPYNEQFF